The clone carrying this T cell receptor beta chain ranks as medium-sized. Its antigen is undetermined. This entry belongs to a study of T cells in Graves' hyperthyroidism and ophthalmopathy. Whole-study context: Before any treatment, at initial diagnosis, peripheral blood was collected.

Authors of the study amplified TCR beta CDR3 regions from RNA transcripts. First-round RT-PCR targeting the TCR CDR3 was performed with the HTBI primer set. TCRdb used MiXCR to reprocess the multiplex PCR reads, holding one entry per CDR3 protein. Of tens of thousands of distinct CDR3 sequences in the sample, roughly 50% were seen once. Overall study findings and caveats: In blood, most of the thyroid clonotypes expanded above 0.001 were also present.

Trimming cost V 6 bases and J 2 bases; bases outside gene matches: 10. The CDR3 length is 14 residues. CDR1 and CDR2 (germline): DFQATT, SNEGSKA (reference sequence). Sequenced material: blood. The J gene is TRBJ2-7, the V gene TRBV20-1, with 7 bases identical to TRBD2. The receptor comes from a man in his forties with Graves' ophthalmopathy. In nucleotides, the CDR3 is TGCAGTGCCCTCTGGAGGCTAGCGGCCTACGAGCAGTACTTC. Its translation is CSALWRLAAYEQYF.